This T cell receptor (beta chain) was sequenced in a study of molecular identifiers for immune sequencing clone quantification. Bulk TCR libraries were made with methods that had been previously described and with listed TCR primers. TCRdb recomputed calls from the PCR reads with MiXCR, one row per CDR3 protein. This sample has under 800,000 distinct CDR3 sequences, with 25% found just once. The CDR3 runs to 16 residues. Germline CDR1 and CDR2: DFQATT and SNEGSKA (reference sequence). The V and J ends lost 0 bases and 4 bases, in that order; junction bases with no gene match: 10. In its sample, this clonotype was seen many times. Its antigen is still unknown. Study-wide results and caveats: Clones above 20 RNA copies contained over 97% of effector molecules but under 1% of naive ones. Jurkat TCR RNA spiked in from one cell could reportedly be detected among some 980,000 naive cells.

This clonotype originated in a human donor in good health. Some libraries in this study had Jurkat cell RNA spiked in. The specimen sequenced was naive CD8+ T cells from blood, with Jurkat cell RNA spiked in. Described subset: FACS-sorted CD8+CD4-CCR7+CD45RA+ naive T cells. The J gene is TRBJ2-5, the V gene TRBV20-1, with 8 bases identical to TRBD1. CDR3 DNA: TGCAGTGCTAGAGATTCACACCAGGGGGCTGGAGAGACCCAGTACTTC. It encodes CSARDSHQGAGETQYF.